This record concerns one TCR beta chain sequence. Antigen unknown. This CDR3 is also generated by other DNA sequences in the sample. The data stem from a study of shared clonotypes between healthy human individuals. Study conclusions and caveats: Few donors limited the genetic and exposure-history diversity represented.

Every subset had its genomic DNA shared out evenly among several immunoSEQ plates. Assay used: immunoSEQ multiplex PCR; TCRdb lists only in-frame clones, some missing. The sample carries a few million clones, 90% to 95% recorded once. Germline assignment: CDR1 MNHEY and CDR2 SVGAGI. CDR3 length equals 13 residues. With 2 bases removed from V and 6 bases from J, the gap between germline ends came to 11 bases. CD45RA+ naive and CD45RA-negative memory subsets were separated from CD4+ cells. The sequencing sample was made of naive CD4+ T cells sorted from blood. The subset is: CD45RA+ positively selected. The chain employs TRBV6-5 and TRBJ2-7; no definite D call. The TCR was taken from a young man in good health. DNA for the CDR3: TGTGCCAGCAGTTACGACGGATTACGCGAGCAGTACTTC. Translated, it gives CASSYDGLREQYF.